Listed below are T cell receptor beta chains from one sample, sequenced in a study of CD8+ T cells in alopecia areata. TCRdb's table, derived via immunoSEQ multiplex PCR, lists solely in-frame clones and lacks some. Found here are nearly 110,000 clones, around 84% of them singletons; the top ten hold less than 30%. The sequencing used CD8+ T cells sorted from blood, collected at week 24, from a patient treated with tofacitinib. Receptors originate from a human donor with alopecia areata. Both conserved end residues are part of each CDR3. Fields, in order: J gene, V gene, CDR3 length, D gene, clone size, CDR3 DNA, CDR3 protein. The D gene is left open where the match is weak. Some rows have no size entry. The others give once, few or many, or a class for an expanded clone.

J: TRBJ2-6; V: TRBV6-4; length: 15; D: NA; size: NA; DNA: TGTGCCAGCAGATTAGGGGTCTCTGGGGCCAACGTCCTGACTTTC; CDR3: CASRLGVSGANVLTF
J: TRBJ2-3; V: TRBV29-1; length: 14; D: NA; size: NA; DNA: TGCAGCGTGGAGGACCAGATCAATACAGATACGCAGTATTTT; CDR3: CSVEDQINTDTQYF
J: TRBJ2-7; V: TRBV6-5; length: 11; D: NA; size: NA; DNA: TGTGCCAGCAGTTTAGGTTACGAGCAGTACTTC; CDR3: CASSLGYEQYF
J: TRBJ2-1; V: TRBV13; length: 15; D: TRBD2; size: once; DNA: TGTGCCAGCAGCTTCGGACTAGCGGGGGTCAATGAGCAGTTCTTC; CDR3: CASSFGLAGVNEQFF
J: TRBJ2-2; V: TRBV18; length: 16; D: TRBD1; size: NA; DNA: TGTGCCAGCTCACACCGGGACAGGGGCGGCACCGGGGAGCTGTTTTTT; CDR3: CASSHRDRGGTGELFF
J: TRBJ1-5; V: TRBV9; length: 15; D: NA; size: NA; DNA: TGTGCCAGCAGCGAGCAGGGAAGTAGCAATCAGCCCCAGCATTTT; CDR3: CASSEQGSSNQPQHF
J: TRBJ2-7; V: TRBV7-2; length: 15; D: TRBD2; size: NA; DNA: TGTGCCAGCAGCCGTTGGGGGGGAGACCCCTCCGAGCAGTACTTC; CDR3: CASSRWGGDPSEQYF
J: TRBJ2-7; V: TRBV6-5; length: 16; D: NA; size: NA; DNA: TGTGCCAGCAGTTACTCGAAGGACAGTTCTAGGTACGAGCAGTACTTC; CDR3: CASSYSKDSSRYEQYF
J: TRBJ1-3; V: TRBV6-5; length: 15; D: NA; size: few; DNA: TGTGCCAGCAGTTACTCGGGGGGGTCTGGAAACACCATATATTTT; CDR3: CASSYSGGSGNTIYF
J: TRBJ2-5; V: TRBV11-2; length: 13; D: TRBD2; size: NA; DNA: TGTGCCAGCAGCTTGGGGGGGGAGGAGACCCAGTACTTC; CDR3: CASSLGGEETQYF
J: TRBJ1-1; V: TRBV4-3; length: 14; D: NA; size: NA; DNA: TGCGCCAGCAGCCACACAGGGTTGGTCACTGAAGCTTTCTTT; CDR3: CASSHTGLVTEAFF
J: TRBJ2-7; V: TRBV18; length: 13; D: NA; size: once; DNA: TGTGCCAGCTCACCCGGGCCAACCTACGAGCAGTACTTC; CDR3: CASSPGPTYEQYF
J: TRBJ2-7; V: TRBV7-9; length: 17; D: NA; size: NA; DNA: TGTGCCAGCAGCTGGATGGGGGGGACAGGATTCTCCTACGAGCAGTACTTC; CDR3: CASSWMGGTGFSYEQYF
J: TRBJ1-1; V: TRBV7-2; length: 14; D: NA; size: NA; DNA: TGTGCCAGCAGCTTAGAATTGGGGGGCTGGGGAGCTTTCTTT; CDR3: CASSLELGGWGAFF
J: TRBJ1-1; V: TRBV5-4; length: 14; D: NA; size: NA; DNA: TGTGCCAGCAGCAGTGGGTGGGGACCTACTGAAGCTTTCTTT; CDR3: CASSSGWGPTEAFF
J: TRBJ2-7; V: TRBV4-3; length: 15; D: NA; size: NA; DNA: TGCGCCAGCAGCCAAGAAATAGACGGCTCCTACGAGCAGTACTTC; CDR3: CASSQEIDGSYEQYF
J: TRBJ2-5; V: TRBV10-3; length: 13; D: NA; size: NA; DNA: TGTGCCATCAGTGATAGAGGGATAGAGACCCAGTACTTC; CDR3: CAISDRGIETQYF
J: TRBJ2-7; V: TRBV14; length: 15; D: NA; size: NA; DNA: TGTGCCAGCAGCCAAGAACGGGGTGATGCCTACGAGCAGTACTTC; CDR3: CASSQERGDAYEQYF
J: TRBJ2-1; V: TRBV4-1; length: 14; D: NA; size: once; DNA: TGCGCCAGCAGCCAAGTCTACAGGACCAATGAGCAGTTCTTC; CDR3: CASSQVYRTNEQFF
J: TRBJ2-2; V: TRBV6-5; length: 13; D: NA; size: NA; DNA: TGTGCCACCACCCCGACAGTCACCGGGGAGCTGTTTTTT; CDR3: CATTPTVTGELFF
J: TRBJ2-7; V: TRBV19; length: 12; D: NA; size: NA; DNA: TGTGCCAGTAGTACCCGGGACGGCGAGCAGTACTTC; CDR3: CASSTRDGEQYF
J: TRBJ2-1; V: TRBV2; length: 15; D: TRBD2; size: NA; DNA: TGTGCCAGCAGTAGACTAGCGGGGGGCGTAGACGAGCAGTTCTTC; CDR3: CASSRLAGGVDEQFF
J: TRBJ2-7; V: TRBV27; length: 15; D: TRBD1; size: once; DNA: TGTGCCAGCAGTCTACCCGAAGGACAGGACTACGAGCAGTACTTC; CDR3: CASSLPEGQDYEQYF
J: TRBJ2-1; V: TRBV25-1; length: 12; D: NA; size: NA; DNA: TGTGCCACCCGCATCGCCTCTTATGAGCAGTTCTTC; CDR3: CATRIASYEQFF
J: TRBJ2-1; V: TRBV19; length: 15; D: NA; size: once; DNA: TGTGCCAGTAGTATTCTGGGCCAGTCCTACAATGAGCAGTTCTTC; CDR3: CASSILGQSYNEQFF
J: TRBJ2-7; V: TRBV6-5; length: 14; D: TRBD2; size: NA; DNA: TGTGCCAGCAGTTACTTTGGGGGGAGGGACGAGCAGTACTTC; CDR3: CASSYFGGRDEQYF
J: TRBJ2-7; V: TRBV28; length: 17; D: TRBD1; size: NA; DNA: TGTGCCAGCAGTAACATACAAGGGACAGGGAGCTCCTACGAGCAGTACTTC; CDR3: CASSNIQGTGSSYEQYF
J: TRBJ2-1; V: TRBV5-6; length: 15; D: NA; size: NA; DNA: TGTGCCAGCAGCCAAGACAAAAGGGATCGGAATGAGCAGTTCTTC; CDR3: CASSQDKRDRNEQFF
J: TRBJ1-1; V: TRBV2; length: 14; D: NA; size: NA; DNA: TGTGCCAGCAGTTTCCAGGGTGGGGACACTGAAGCTTTCTTT; CDR3: CASSFQGGDTEAFF
J: TRBJ2-7; V: TRBV5-4; length: 11; D: NA; size: NA; DNA: TGTGCCAGCAGCTTGGACGACGAGCAGTACTTC; CDR3: CASSLDDEQYF
J: TRBJ1-2; V: TRBV4-3; length: 16; D: TRBD1; size: NA; DNA: TGCGCCAGCAGCCAAGATTTCGAGGGGGCGCTCGGTGGCTACACCTTC; CDR3: CASSQDFEGALGGYTF
J: TRBJ2-7; V: TRBV4-3; length: 15; D: NA; size: NA; DNA: TGCGCCAGCAGCCAAGGGCCGGGGGTCCCCTACGAGCAGTACTTC; CDR3: CASSQGPGVPYEQYF
J: TRBJ2-2; V: TRBV2; length: 14; D: NA; size: NA; DNA: TGTGCCAGCAGTGGTGTGTCGAACACCGGGGAGCTGTTTTTT; CDR3: CASSGVSNTGELFF
J: TRBJ2-1; V: TRBV7-9; length: 18; D: TRBD2; size: NA; DNA: TGTGCCAGCAGCCCCGGGACTAGCGGGGGGAGCTCCTACAATGAGCAGTTCTTC; CDR3: CASSPGTSGGSSYNEQFF
J: TRBJ2-1; V: TRBV5-6; length: 14; D: TRBD2; size: NA; DNA: TGTGCCAGCAGCTTGGGCCTAGCGGATACTGAGCAGTTCTTC; CDR3: CASSLGLADTEQFF
J: TRBJ1-4; V: TRBV7-8; length: 17; D: TRBD1; size: NA; DNA: TGTGCCAGCAGCTTATCAGGGGGGCTTGCAACTAATGAAAAACTGTTTTTT; CDR3: CASSLSGGLATNEKLFF
J: TRBJ2-5; V: TRBV5-1; length: 15; D: NA; size: NA; DNA: TGCGCCAGCAGCTTGGCGGCAGGGCTTACGGAGACCCAGTACTTC; CDR3: CASSLAAGLTETQYF
J: TRBJ2-5; V: TRBV7-8; length: 15; D: NA; size: NA; DNA: TGTGCCAGCAGCCCACTGGAAGGAGGGCAAGAGACCCAGTACTTC; CDR3: CASSPLEGGQETQYF
J: TRBJ2-2; V: TRBV4-3; length: 14; D: NA; size: NA; DNA: TGCGCCAGCAGCCCTGGTTGGGACACCGGGGAGCTGTTTTTT; CDR3: CASSPGWDTGELFF
J: TRBJ2-7; V: TRBV29-1; length: 11; D: NA; size: few; DNA: TGCAGCGTTGAAGACCCCTACGAGCAGTACTTC; CDR3: CSVEDPYEQYF
J: TRBJ2-7; V: TRBV7-6; length: 14; D: NA; size: NA; DNA: TGTGCCAGCAGCCCGTCGGCCAGTCCCTACGAGCAGTACTTC; CDR3: CASSPSASPYEQYF
J: TRBJ2-1; V: TRBV12-5; length: 15; D: TRBD2; size: NA; DNA: TGTGCTAGTGGTCTTACTAGCGGGGCCTACAATGAGCAGTTCTTC; CDR3: CASGLTSGAYNEQFF
J: TRBJ2-3; V: TRBV2; length: 20; D: TRBD2; size: NA; DNA: TGTGCCAGCAGTACACACGGACTAGCGGGGGGCCAAAGCCTCACAGATACGCAGTATTTT; CDR3: CASSTHGLAGGQSLTDTQYF
J: TRBJ2-5; V: TRBV7-2; length: 16; D: TRBD2; size: NA; DNA: TGTGCCAGCAGCTCCCGACGACTAGCGATCGGGGAGACCCAGTACTTC; CDR3: CASSSRRLAIGETQYF
J: TRBJ2-7; V: TRBV11-1; length: 15; D: TRBD1; size: NA; DNA: TGTGCCAGCAGCTTGGAGGACAGGGGGCGCGAAGACCAGTACTTC; CDR3: CASSLEDRGREDQYF